This TCR beta chain comes out of a study of response to subunit inactivated influenza vaccine. This clonotype was observed many times. Each CDR3 protein gets one entry after TCRdb re-called the RT-PCR reads with MiXCR. The data contain more than 450,000 distinct CDR3 sequences, about 11% of them seen just once; the ten biggest clones take up 9.5% to 12%. The same data also went into a second study, on T cells expressing NK-cell markers. That work contributes: Production of TCR beta cDNA relied on 5'RACE template switching with UMIs. Cells sorted as CD3+CD56+NKG2C+, CD3+CD56+NKG2C- and CD3+CD56-NKG2C+ T cells supplied the TCR beta repertoires. HCMV seropositivity characterized seven of the eight sequenced donors, and seronegativity one. The same clonotypes also predominated in the CD3+CD56-NKG2C+ fraction of several donors.

The TCR comes from a man aged 50 or older who received an inactivated influenza vaccine. The sample was PBMCs from blood, taken on the day of vaccination.

In nucleotides, the CDR3 is TGTGCCATCAGTCCTGTCTCAGGGGAGCAGTTCTTC. Translating it yields CAISPVSGEQFF. The chain joins TRBV10-3 to TRBJ2-1, with a possible D match to TRBD1 (5 bases). V was pared by 5 bases and J by 10 bases, with 12 bases between. In germline, CDR1 is ENHRY, CDR2 SYGVKD. This CDR3 is built from 12 residues.